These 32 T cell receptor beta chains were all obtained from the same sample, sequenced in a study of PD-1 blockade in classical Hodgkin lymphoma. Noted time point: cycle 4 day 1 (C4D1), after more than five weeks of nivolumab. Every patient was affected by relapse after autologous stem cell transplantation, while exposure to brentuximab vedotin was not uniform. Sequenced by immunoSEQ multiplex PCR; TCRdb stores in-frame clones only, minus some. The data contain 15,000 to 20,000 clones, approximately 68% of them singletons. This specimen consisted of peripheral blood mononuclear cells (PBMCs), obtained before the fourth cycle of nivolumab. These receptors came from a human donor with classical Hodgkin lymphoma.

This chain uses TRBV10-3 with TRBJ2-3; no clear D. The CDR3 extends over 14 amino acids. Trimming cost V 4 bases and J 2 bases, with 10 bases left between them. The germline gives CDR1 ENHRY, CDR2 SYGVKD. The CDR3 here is CAISADSLTDTQYF. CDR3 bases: TGTGCCATCAGTGCTGACTCTCTCACAGATACGCAGTATTTT.

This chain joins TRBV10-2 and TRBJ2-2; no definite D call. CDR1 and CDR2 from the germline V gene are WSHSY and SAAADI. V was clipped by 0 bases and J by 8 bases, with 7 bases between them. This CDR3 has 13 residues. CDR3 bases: TGCGCCAGCAGTGAGTCACGACGAGGGGAGCTGTTTTTT. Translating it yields CASSESRRGELFF.

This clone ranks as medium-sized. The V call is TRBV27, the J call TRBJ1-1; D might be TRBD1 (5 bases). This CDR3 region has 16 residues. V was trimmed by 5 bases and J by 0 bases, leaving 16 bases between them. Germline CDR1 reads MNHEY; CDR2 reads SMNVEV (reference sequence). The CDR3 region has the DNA TGTGCCAGCAGTGGGGGGTTTGGGTCTCTGAACACTGAAGCTTTCTTT. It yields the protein CASSGGFGSLNTEAFF.

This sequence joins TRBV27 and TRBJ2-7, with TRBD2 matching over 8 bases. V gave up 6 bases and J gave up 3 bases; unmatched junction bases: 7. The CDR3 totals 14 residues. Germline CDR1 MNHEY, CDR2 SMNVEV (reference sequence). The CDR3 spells CASRGLVDNYEQYF. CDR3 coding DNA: TGTGCCAGCAGGGGACTAGTTGACAACTACGAGCAGTACTTC.

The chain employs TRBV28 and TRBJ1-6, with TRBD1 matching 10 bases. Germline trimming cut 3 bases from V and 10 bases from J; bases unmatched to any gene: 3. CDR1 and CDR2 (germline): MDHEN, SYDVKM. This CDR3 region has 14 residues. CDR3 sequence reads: CASSLGQGWSPLHF. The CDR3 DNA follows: TGTGCCAGCAGTTTGGGACAGGGGTGGTCACCCCTCCACTTT.

The CDR3 bases are TGTGCCAGCAGCCACAGGGACACGAGCTCCTACGAGCAGTACTTC. It translates to CASSHRDTSSYEQYF. The V and J genes are TRBV6-1 and TRBJ2-7; tentative D call: TRBD1 (6 bases). This CDR3 spans 15 amino acids. Germline-derived CDR1 and CDR2 are MNHNS and SASEGT. V lost 6 bases and J 0 bases, leaving 15 bases between the germline ends.

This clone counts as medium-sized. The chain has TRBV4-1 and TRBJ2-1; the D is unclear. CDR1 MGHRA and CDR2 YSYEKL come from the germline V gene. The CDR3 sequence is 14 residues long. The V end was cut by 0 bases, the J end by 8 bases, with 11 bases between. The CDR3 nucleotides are TGCGCCAGCAGCCAAGATCAAACATGGGATGAGCAGTTCTTC. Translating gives CASSQDQTWDEQFF.

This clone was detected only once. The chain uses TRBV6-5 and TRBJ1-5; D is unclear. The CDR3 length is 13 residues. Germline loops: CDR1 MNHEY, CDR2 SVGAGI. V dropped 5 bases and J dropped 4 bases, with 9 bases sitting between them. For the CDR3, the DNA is TGTGCCAGCAGTAATCCGGGGAATCAGCCCCAGCATTTT. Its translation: CASSNPGNQPQHF.

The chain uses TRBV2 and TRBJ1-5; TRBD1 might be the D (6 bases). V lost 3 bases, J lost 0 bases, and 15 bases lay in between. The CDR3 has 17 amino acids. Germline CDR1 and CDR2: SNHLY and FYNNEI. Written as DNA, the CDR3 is TGTGCCAGCAGTGAGCGGACAGCCTTAAATAGCAATCAGCCCCAGCATTTT. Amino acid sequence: CASSERTALNSNQPQHF. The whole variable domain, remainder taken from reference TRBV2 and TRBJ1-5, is EPEVTQTPSHQVTQMGQEVILRCVPISNHLYFYWYRQILGQKVEFLVSFYNNEISEKSEIFDDQFSVERPDGSNFTLKIRSTKLEDSAMYFCASSERTALNSNQPQHFGDGTRLSIL.

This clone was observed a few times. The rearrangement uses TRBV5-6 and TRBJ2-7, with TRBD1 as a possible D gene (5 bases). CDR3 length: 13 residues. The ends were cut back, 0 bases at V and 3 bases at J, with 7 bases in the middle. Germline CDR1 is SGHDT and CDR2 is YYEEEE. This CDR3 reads CASSLVDSYEQYF. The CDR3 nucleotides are TGTGCCAGCAGCTTGGTAGACAGCTACGAGCAGTACTTC.

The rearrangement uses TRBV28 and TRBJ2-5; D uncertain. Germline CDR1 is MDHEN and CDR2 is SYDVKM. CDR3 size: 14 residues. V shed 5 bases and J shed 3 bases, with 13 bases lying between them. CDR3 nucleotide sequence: TGTGCCAGCAGTCCCGATGTGGGGAAAGAGACCCAGTACTTC. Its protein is CASSPDVGKETQYF.

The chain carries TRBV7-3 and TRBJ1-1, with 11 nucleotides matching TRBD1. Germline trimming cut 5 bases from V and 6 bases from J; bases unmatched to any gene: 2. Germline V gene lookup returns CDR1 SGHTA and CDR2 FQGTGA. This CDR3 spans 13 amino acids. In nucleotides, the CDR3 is TGTGCCAGCAGCCCGGGACAGGGGGCTGAAGCTTTCTTT. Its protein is CASSPGQGAEAFF.

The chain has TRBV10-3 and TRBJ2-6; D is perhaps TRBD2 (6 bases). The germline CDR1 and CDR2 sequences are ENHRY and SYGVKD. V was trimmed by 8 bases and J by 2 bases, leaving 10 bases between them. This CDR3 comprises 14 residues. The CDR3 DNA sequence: TGTGCCATCCCCAGGGAGGCTGGGGCCAACGTCCTGACTTTC. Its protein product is CAIPREAGANVLTF.

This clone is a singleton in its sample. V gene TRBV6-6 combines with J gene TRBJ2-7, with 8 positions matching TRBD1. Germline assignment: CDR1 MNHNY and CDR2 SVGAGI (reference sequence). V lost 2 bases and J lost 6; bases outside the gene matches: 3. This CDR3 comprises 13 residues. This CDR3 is CASSYGRGREQYF. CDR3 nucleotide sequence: TGTGCCAGCAGTTACGGCAGGGGGCGCGAGCAGTACTTC.

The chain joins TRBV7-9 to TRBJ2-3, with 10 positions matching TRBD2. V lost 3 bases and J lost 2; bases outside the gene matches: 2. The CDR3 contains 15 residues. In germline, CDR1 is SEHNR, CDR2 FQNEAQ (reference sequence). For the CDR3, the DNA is TGTGCCAGCAGCTTCGGACTAGCGGCCACAGATACGCAGTATTTT. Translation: CASSFGLAATDTQYF.

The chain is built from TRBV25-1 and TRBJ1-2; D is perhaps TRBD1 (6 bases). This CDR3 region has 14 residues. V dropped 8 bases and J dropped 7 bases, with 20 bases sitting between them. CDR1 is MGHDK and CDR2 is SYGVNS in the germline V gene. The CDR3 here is CASETPGFRGGYTF. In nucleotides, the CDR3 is TGTGCCAGCGAAACCCCAGGATTCAGGGGTGGCTACACCTTC.

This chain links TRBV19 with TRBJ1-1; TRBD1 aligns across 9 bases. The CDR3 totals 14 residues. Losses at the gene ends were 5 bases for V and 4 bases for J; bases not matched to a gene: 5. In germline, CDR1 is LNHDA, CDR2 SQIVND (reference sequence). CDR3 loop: CASSGDRESTEAFF. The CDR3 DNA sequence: TGTGCCAGTAGTGGGGACAGGGAGAGCACTGAAGCTTTCTTT.

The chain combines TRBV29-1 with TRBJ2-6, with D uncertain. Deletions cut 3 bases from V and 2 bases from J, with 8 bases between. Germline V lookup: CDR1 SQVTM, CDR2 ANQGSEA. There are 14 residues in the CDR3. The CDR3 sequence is CSVDVGTGANVLTF. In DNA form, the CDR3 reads TGCAGCGTTGATGTGGGAACTGGGGCCAACGTCCTGACTTTC. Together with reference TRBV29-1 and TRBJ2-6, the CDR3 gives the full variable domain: SAVISQKPSRDICQRGTSLTIQCQVDSQVTMMFWYRQQPGQSLTLIATANQGSEATYESGFVIDKFPISRPNLTFSTLTVSNMSPEDSSIYLCSVDVGTGANVLTFGAGSRLTVL.

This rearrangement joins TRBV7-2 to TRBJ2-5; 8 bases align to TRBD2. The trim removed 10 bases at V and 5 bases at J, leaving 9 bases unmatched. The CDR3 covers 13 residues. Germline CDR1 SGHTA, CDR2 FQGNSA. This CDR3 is CATGQRERETQYF. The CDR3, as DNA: TGTGCCACCGGTCAGCGGGAGAGGGAGACCCAGTACTTC.

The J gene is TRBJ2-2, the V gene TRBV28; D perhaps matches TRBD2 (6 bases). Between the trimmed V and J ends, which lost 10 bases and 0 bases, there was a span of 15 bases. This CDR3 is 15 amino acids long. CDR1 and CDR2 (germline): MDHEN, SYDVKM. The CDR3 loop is CATPRGSANTGELFF. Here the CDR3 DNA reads TGTGCCACCCCTCGGGGGAGTGCGAACACCGGGGAGCTGTTTTTT.

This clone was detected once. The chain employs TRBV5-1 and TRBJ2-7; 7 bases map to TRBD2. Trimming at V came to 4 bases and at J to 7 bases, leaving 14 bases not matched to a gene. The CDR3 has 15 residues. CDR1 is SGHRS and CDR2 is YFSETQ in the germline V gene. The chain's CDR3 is CASSRGGEGGPEQYF. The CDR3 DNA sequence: TGCGCCAGCAGCCGGGGAGGAGAGGGAGGGCCAGAGCAGTACTTC.

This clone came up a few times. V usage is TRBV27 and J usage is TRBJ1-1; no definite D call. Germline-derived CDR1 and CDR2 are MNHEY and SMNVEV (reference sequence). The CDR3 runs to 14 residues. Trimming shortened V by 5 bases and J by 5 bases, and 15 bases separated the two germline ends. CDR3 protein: CASSPAGVMTEAFF. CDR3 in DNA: TGTGCCAGCAGTCCCGCTGGGGTGATGACTGAAGCTTTCTTT.

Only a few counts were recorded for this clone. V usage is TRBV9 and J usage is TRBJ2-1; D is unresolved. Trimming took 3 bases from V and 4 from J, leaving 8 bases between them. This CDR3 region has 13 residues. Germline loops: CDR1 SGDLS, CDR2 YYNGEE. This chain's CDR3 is CASSAHRYNEQFF. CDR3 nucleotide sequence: TGTGCCAGCAGCGCACATAGATACAATGAGCAGTTCTTC.

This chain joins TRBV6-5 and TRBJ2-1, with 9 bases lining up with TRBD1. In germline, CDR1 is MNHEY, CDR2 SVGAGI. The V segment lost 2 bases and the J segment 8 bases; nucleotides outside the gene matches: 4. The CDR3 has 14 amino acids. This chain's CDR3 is CASSYTGQGHEQFF. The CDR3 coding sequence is TGTGCCAGCAGTTACACGGGACAGGGCCATGAGCAGTTCTTC.

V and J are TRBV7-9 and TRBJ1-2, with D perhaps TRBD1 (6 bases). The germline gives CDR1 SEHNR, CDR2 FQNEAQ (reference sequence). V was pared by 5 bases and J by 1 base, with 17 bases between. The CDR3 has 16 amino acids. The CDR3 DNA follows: TGTGCCAGCAGCCAAGATTTCAGGGGAGGTAACTATGGCTACACCTTC. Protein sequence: CASSQDFRGGNYGYTF.

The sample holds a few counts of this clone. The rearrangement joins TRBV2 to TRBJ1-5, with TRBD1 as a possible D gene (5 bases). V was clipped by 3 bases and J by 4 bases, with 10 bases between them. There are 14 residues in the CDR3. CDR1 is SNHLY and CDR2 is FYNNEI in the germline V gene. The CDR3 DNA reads TGTGCCAGCAGTGAGTTGACAGAGAATCAGCCCCAGCATTTT. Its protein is CASSELTENQPQHF.

The CDR3 reads CASSRLQVSYNEQFF. DNA of the CDR3: TGTGCCAGCAGTCGTCTACAGGTTTCCTACAATGAGCAGTTCTTC. The chain couples TRBV6-5 to TRBJ2-1; tentative D call: TRBD1 (5 bases). V lost 5 bases to trimming and J lost 1 base, with 12 bases between them. CDR1 and CDR2 from the germline V gene are MNHEY and SVGAGI. The CDR3 covers 15 residues.

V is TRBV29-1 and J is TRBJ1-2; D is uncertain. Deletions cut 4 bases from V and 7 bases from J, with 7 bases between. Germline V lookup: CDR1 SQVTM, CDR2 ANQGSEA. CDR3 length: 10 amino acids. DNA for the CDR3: TGCAGCGTTGGTGGTGGTGGCTACACCTTC. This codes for CSVGGGGYTF.

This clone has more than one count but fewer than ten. The CDR3 protein is CASSADRRDRRNNEQFF. CDR3 DNA sequence: TGTGCCAGTAGTGCCGACCGCCGAGATCGGCGGAACAATGAGCAGTTCTTC. The genes are TRBV19 and TRBJ2-1, with D unresolved. Germline CDR1 is LNHDA and CDR2 is SQIVND (reference sequence). The CDR3 consists of 17 residues. V lost 5 bases and J 5 bases, leaving 22 bases between the germline ends. The variable domain in full, with the rest retrieved from reference TRBV19 and TRBJ2-1, is DGGITQSPKYLFRKEGQNVTLSCEQNLNHDAMYWYRQDPGQGLRLIYYSQIVNDFQKGDIAEGYSVSREKKESFPLTVTSAQKNPTAFYLCASSADRRDRRNNEQFFGPGTRLTVL.

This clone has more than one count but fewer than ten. CDR3 protein: CASKRNRDSNQPQHF. The DNA of the CDR3 is TGTGCCAGTAAACGAAACAGGGATAGCAATCAGCCCCAGCATTTT. This rearrangement joins TRBV19 to TRBJ1-5; D perhaps matches TRBD1 (6 bases). V shed 7 bases and J shed 0 bases, with 13 bases lying between them. This CDR3 has 15 residues. CDR1 is LNHDA and CDR2 is SQIVND in the germline V gene (reference sequence).

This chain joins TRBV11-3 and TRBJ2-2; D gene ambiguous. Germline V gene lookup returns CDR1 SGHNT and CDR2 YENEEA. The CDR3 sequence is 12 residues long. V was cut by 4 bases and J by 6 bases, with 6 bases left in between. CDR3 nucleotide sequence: TGTGCCAGCAGCTCGGTCCCCGGGGAGCTGTTTTTT. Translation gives CASSSVPGELFF.

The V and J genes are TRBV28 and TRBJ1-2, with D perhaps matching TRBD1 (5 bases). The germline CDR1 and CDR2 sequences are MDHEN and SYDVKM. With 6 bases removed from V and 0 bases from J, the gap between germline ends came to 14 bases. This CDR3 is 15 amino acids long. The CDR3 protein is CASSHGDGANYGYTF. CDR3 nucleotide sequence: TGTGCCAGCAGCCACGGGGACGGAGCTAACTATGGCTACACCTTC.